One T cell receptor (beta chain) is described in this entry. The data were obtained in a study of PD-L1 blockade in urothelial cancer. Study-wide context: Starting in the mid-2010s, patients were given atezolizumab (1,200 mg intravenously every 3 weeks). Treatment start was followed by blood analysis at 3 weeks (second dose) and again at 6 weeks.

Time point indicated: peripheral blood 6 weeks after treatment start. Patient sample counts ranged from 1 to 8, pretreatment and on-treatment. Synthetic TCR analog templates were spiked into all PCRs individually. The assay was immunoSEQ multiplex PCR, and TCRdb's table has in-frame clones only and misses some. The repertoire holds roughly 42,000 clones, with roughly nine tenths as singletons. The sequence was collected from a man between 65 and 85 years old with urothelial cancer. Sequenced here: PBMCs, sampled around atezolizumab (anti-PD-L1) treatment.

CDR3 in amino acids: CASNFQGSRTDTQYF. In DNA, the CDR3 is TGTGCCAGCAACTTCCAGGGTAGTCGGACAGATACGCAGTATTTT. The chain joins TRBV7-2 to TRBJ2-3, with TRBD1 as a possible D gene (5 bases). The germline V gene has CDR1 SGHTA and CDR2 FQGNSA. The V end lost 7 bases, the J end lost 3 bases, and 17 bases lay between the germline ends. The CDR3 sequence is 15 residues long.